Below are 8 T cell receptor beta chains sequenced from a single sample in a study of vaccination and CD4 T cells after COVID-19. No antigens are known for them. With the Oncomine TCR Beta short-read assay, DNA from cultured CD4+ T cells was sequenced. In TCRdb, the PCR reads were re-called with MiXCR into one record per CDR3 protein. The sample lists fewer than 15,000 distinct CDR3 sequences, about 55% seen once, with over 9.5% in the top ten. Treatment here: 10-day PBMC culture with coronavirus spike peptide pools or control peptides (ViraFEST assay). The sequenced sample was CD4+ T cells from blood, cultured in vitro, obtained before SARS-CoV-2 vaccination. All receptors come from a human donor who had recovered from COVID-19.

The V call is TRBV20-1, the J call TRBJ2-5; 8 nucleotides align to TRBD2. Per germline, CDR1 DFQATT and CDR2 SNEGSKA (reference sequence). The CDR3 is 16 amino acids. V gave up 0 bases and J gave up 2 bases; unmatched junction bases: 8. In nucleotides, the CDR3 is TGCAGTGCTAGAGATCGGGATAGCGGGGAACAAGAGACCCAGTACTTC. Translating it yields CSARDRDSGEQETQYF.

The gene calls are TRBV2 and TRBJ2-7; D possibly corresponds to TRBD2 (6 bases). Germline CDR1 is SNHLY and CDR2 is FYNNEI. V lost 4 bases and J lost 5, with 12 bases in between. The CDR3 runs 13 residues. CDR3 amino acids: CASSGGSGDEQYF. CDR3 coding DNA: TGTGCCAGCAGTGGGGGTAGCGGAGACGAGCAGTACTTC.

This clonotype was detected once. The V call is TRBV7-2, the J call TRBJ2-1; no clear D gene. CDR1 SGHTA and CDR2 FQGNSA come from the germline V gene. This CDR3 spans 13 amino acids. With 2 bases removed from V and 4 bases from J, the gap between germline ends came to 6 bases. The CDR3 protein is CASSLFVYNEQFF. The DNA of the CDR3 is TGTGCCAGCAGCTTATTCGTTTACAATGAGCAGTTCTTC.

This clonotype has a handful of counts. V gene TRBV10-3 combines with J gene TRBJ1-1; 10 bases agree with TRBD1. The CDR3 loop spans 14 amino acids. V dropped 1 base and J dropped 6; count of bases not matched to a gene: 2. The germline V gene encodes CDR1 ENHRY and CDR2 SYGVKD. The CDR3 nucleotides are TGTGCCATCAGTGAGTATGGGACAGGGGCTGAAGCTTTCTTT. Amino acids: CAISEYGTGAEAFF.

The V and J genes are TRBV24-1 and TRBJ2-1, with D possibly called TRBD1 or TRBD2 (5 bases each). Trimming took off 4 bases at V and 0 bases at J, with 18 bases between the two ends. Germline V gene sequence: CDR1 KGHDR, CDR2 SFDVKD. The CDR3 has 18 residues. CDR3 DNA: TGTGCCACCAGTGACACCCTACGGGGCTTGAGCTCCTACAATGAGCAGTTCTTC. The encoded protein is CATSDTLRGLSSYNEQFF.

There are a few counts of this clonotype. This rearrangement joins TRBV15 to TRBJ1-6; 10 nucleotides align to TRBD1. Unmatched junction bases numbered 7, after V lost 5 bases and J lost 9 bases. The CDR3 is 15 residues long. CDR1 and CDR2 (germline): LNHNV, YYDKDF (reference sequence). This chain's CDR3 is CATSDRDRGVSPLHF. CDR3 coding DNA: TGTGCCACCAGCGACCGGGACAGGGGCGTTTCACCCCTCCACTTT.

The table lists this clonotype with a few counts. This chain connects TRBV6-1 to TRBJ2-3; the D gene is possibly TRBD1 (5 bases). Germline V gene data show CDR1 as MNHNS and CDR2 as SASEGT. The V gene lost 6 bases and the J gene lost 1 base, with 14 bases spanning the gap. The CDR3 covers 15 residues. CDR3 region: CASRIVGAGTDTQYF. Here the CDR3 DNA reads TGTGCCAGCAGGATCGTAGGGGCGGGCACAGATACGCAGTATTTT.

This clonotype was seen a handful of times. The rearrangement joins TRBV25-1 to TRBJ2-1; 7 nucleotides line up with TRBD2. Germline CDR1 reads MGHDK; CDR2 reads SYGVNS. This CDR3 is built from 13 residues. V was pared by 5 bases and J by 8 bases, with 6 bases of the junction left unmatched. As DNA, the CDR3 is TGTGCCAGCAGTCTCGGGGGGAGGGATGAGCAGTTCTTC. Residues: CASSLGGRDEQFF. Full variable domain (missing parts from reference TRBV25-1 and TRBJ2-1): EADIYQTPRYLVIGTGKKITLECSQTMGHDKMYWYQQDPGMELHLIHYSYGVNSTEKGDLSSESTVSRIRTEHFPLTLESARPSHTSQYLCASSLGGRDEQFFGPGTRLTVL.